The 15 T cell receptor beta chains in this list originate from one sample, sequenced in a study of Tregs in tolerant kidney transplant recipients. Sequencing used immunoSEQ multiplex PCR; TCRdb keeps in-frame clones, though not all of them. The sample totals roughly 2,400 clones. Mixed chimerism was transient after nonmyeloablative marrow transplants from related graft donors. This material consisted of CD8+ T cells from blood (PBMCs), taken 6 months after the transplant. Receptor source: a human patient who received a combined kidney and bone marrow transplant. Some T cells may arise from the graft donor.

By frequency, this clone is large. The read ends 3 residues early relative to the CDR3; the germline J gene fills the gap. The chain uses TRBV13 and TRBJ2-1, with TRBD1 as a possible D gene (6 bases). The germline V gene has CDR1 PRHDT and CDR2 FYEKMQ (reference sequence). The CDR3 length is 17 residues. Trimming removed 4 bases from V and 4 bases from J, with 20 bases in between. The CDR3 sequence is CASSSRGHPSGYNEQFF. The covered CDR3 bases are TGTGCCAGCAGCTCCAGGGGACATCCTTCGGGGTACAATGAG.

On this clone: Germline is not matched at one junction end, which may reflect a read error. The chain's CDR3 is CASSPRAAQGADTQYF. The part of the CDR3 DNA that was read is TGCGCCAGCAGCCCGAGGGCCGCCCAGGGCGCAGATACG. The J gene is TRBJ2-3, the V gene TRBV4-2; D might be TRBD1 or TRBD2, each matching 5 bases. The missing CDR3 end, 3 residues past where the read stops, is filled in from the germline J gene. Looked up from germline, CDR1 is LGHNA and CDR2 is YNFKEQ. This CDR3 has 16 residues.

Its frequency marks this clone as medium-sized. The read terminates 3 residues before the CDR3 end, so the remaining end is supplied by the germline J gene. This chain uses TRBV5-1 with TRBJ2-7; 10 bases agree with TRBD1. The CDR3 is made up of 15 amino acids. J lost 2 bases, V lost 4 bases, and 6 bases had no gene match. From germline, CDR1 is SGHRS and CDR2 YFSETQ. The CDR3 loop reads CASSQWTGGTYEQYF. The DNA read from the CDR3 is TGCGCCAGCAGCCAATGGACAGGGGGAACCTACGAG.

The sequenced part of the CDR3 DNA is TGTGCCTGGACACTGGGGGGGGGAACAGATACG. Its translation is CAWTLGGGTDT. Given in full, the CDR3 is CAWTLGGGTDTQYF. J is TRBJ2-3 and V is TRBV30, with TRBD2 identical over 7 bases. The CDR3 end falls 3 residues outside the read, so it is completed with the germline J gene. With V trimmed by 4 bases and J by 3 bases, 7 bases remained unmatched. CDR3 length equals 14 residues. From germline, CDR1 is GTSNPN and CDR2 SVGIG (reference sequence).

On this clone: The read comes to an end 3 residues before the CDR3 does, leaving the germline J gene to fill in the end. The chain links TRBV18 to TRBJ2-7, with 11 nucleotides matching TRBD2. Germline CDR1 is KGHSH and CDR2 is LQKENI. V trimming: 3 bases; J trimming: 2 bases; junction bases outside the gene matches: 12. The CDR3 spans 18 residues. The CDR3 sequence is CASSPTPGTSGRPYEQYF. The CDR3 bases that were read are TGTGCCAGCTCACCGACCCCCGGGACTAGCGGACGACCCTACGAG. The full variable domain, its missing parts supplied by reference TRBV18 and TRBJ2-7, is NAGVMQNPRHLVRRRGQEARLRCSPMKGHSHVYWYRQLPEEGLKFMVYLQKENIIDESGMPKERFSAEFPKEGPSILRIQQVVRGDSAAYFCASSPTPGTSGRPYEQYFGPGTRLTVT.

Notes on this clone: The CDR3 extends 3 residues past the end of the read, so its final part is completed from the germline J gene. The chain employs TRBV4-1 and TRBJ2-1; 9 bases are a match to TRBD2. CDR3 length equals 17 residues. Germline trimming cut 3 bases from V and 3 bases from J; bases unmatched to any gene: 9. The germline V gene encodes CDR1 MGHRA and CDR2 YSYEKL. The part of the CDR3 DNA that was read is TGCGCCAGCAGCCATCCCTTAGCGGGAGTCCGCTACAATGAG. Translated, it gives CASSHPLAGVRYNE. From start to end, the CDR3 is CASSHPLAGVRYNEQFF.

Regarding this clone: The sequence runs out 3 residues before the end of the CDR3; the remainder is reconstructed from the germline J gene. This chain connects TRBV5-4 to TRBJ2-7; possibly TRBD2 for D (6 bases). The CDR3 loop spans 14 amino acids. Germline values: CDR1 SGHNT, CDR2 YYREEE (reference sequence). Trimming shortened V by 3 bases and J by 2 bases, and 12 bases separated the two germline ends. The DNA read from the CDR3 is TGTGCCAGCAGCTCGGGACTGAAACCCTACGAG. Translation: CASSSGLKPYE. The complete CDR3 sequence is CASSSGLKPYEQYF.

This clone is classed as large by frequency. The read falls 3 residues short of the CDR3 end, and the missing part is taken from the germline J gene. The chain uses TRBV7-2 and TRBJ2-4; D not certain. V was shortened by 1 base and J by 2 bases, with 9 bases between the two germline ends. CDR1 is SGHTA and CDR2 is FQGNSA in the germline V gene. The CDR3 consists of 15 residues. CDR3 sequence reads: CASSLGLAPKNIQYF. The sequenced CDR3 bases are TGTGCCAGCAGCTTAGGACTCGCCCCCAAAAACATT.

According to its frequency, this clone is large. The read ends 3 residues early relative to the CDR3; the germline J gene fills the gap. The chain joins TRBV30 to TRBJ1-1; no reliable D call. The germline V gene encodes CDR1 GTSNPN and CDR2 SVGIG (reference sequence). This CDR3 has 11 residues. V was cut by 0 bases and J by 6 bases, with 5 bases left in between. CDR3 region: CAWSVLAEAFF. CDR3 DNA (partial): TGTGCCTGGAGTGTACTGGCTGAA.

With regard to this clone: Read coverage stops 3 residues before the CDR3 terminus; the germline J gene supplies the remainder. The chain carries TRBV2 and TRBJ2-7, with TRBD1 matching over 9 bases. Germline CDR1 SNHLY, CDR2 FYNNEI. The J segment lost 2 bases and the V segment lost 6 bases, leaving 8 bases of the junction unmatched. CDR3 length equals 15 residues. CDR3 DNA (partial): TGTGCCAGCAGGCCCCCGACAGGGGGTCCCTACGAG. It encodes CASRPPTGGPYE. The full CDR3 reads CASRPPTGGPYEQYF. Supplemented by reference TRBV2 and TRBJ2-7, the full variable domain reads EPEVTQTPSHQVTQMGQEVILRCVPISNHLYFYWYRQILGQKVEFLVSFYNNEISEKSEIFDDQFSVERPDGSNFTLKIRSTKLEDSAMYFCASRPPTGGPYEQYFGPGTRLTVT.

The part of the CDR3 DNA that was read is TGTGCCAGCAGCTTAGGACAGGGGGCAGTTTATTCCTACGAG. This gives the protein CASSLGQGAVYSYE. The entire CDR3 sequence reads CASSLGQGAVYSYEQYF. The chain carries TRBV7-8 and TRBJ2-7, with 10 positions matching TRBD1. The read stops 3 residues short of the end of the CDR3; the missing end is completed from the germline J gene. CDR1 is SGHVS, CDR2 FQNEAQ, per germline. The J segment lost 1 base and the V segment lost 1 base, leaving 7 bases of the junction unmatched. The CDR3 is 17 amino acids.

As regards this clone: The read gets to within 3 residues of the CDR3 end, and the germline J gene fills in the rest. V usage is TRBV20-1 and J usage is TRBJ2-7; 9 bases agree with TRBD2. CDR3 length: 13 amino acids. J was trimmed by 6 bases and V by 6 bases; bases with no gene match: 9. Germline V gene sequence: CDR1 DFQATT, CDR2 SNEGSKA (reference sequence). The sequenced CDR3 bases are TGCAGTGCCAGCATGACTAGCGGAGGCGAG. It specifies CSASMTSGGE. The entire CDR3 reads CSASMTSGGEQYF.

The CDR3 DNA, read in part, is TGCAGCGTTGTTAGACGGGGGGAGACC. Protein: CSVVRRGET. The full CDR3 is CSVVRRGETQYF. The chain combines TRBV29-1 with TRBJ2-5, with D possibly being TRBD2 (6 bases). The read ends 3 residues shy of where the CDR3 ends; the end is completed using the germline J gene. V shed 4 bases and J shed 5 bases, with 11 bases lying between them. The germline V gene encodes CDR1 SQVTM and CDR2 ANQGSEA. The CDR3 has 12 residues.

Points on this clone: The read gets to within 3 residues of the CDR3 end, and the germline J gene fills in the rest. V usage is TRBV7-9 and J usage is TRBJ2-1; TRBD2 is a possible D gene (5 bases). V lost 5 bases and J 9 bases, leaving 14 bases between the germline ends. CDR3 length: 13 amino acids. CDR1 and CDR2 (germline): SEHNR, FQNEAQ (reference sequence). CDR3 sequence reads: CASSVELATEQFF. CDR3 DNA (partial): TGTGCCAGCAGCGTGGAATTAGCGACTGAG.

As to this clone: Read sequence stops 3 residues before the CDR3 end, and the germline J gene provides the missing end. The V and J genes are TRBV19 and TRBJ2-1, with 12 bases identical to TRBD2. Germline V gene lookup returns CDR1 LNHDA and CDR2 SQIVND (reference sequence). CDR3 size: 13 residues. The V gene end was trimmed by 8 bases and the J gene end by 7 bases; junction bases not matched to a gene: 3. The CDR3 DNA, read in part, is TGTGCCAGTCGACTAGCGGGAGCGAATGAG. This translates into CASRLAGANE. The whole CDR3 protein reads CASRLAGANEQFF.